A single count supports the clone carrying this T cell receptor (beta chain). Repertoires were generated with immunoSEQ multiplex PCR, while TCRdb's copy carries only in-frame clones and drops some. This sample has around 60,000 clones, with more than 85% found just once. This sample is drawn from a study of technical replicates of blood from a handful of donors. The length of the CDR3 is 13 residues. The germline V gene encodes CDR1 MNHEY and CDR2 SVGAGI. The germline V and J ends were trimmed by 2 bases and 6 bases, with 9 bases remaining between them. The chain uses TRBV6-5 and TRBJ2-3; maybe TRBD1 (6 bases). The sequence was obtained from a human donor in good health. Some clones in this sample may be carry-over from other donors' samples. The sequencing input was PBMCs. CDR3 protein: CASSYARGDTQYF. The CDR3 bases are TGTGCCAGCAGTTACGCCAGGGGTGATACGCAGTATTTT.